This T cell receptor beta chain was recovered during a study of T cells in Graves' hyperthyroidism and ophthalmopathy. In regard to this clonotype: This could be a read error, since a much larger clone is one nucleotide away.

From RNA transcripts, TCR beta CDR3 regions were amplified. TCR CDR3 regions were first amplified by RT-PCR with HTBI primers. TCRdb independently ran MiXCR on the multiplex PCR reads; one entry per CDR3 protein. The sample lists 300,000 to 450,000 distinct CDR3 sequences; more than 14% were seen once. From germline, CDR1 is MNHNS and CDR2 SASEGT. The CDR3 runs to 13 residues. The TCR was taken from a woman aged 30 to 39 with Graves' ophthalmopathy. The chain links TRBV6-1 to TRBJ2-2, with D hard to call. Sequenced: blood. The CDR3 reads CACSPTLVGELFF. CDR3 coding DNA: TGTGCCTGCAGTCCTACCCTTGTCGGGGAGCTGTTTTTT.